This is a list of T cell receptor beta chains from one sample in a study of identifying expanded T cells in peripheral blood. Libraries were prepared by immunoSEQ multiplex PCR; TCRdb keeps only in-frame clonotypes and omits some of them. Seen here are around 85,000 clones, around 90% observed once, and the top ten hold under 20%. Sequenced sample: blood. The receptor source for this set is a person between 18 and 75 years old in good health. CDR3s include the opening cysteine and the closing phenylalanine or tryptophan. The D gene is left open where the match is weak. Size values are once, few and many counts, or a class for expanded clones, and some rows have none.

V	D	size	J	DNA	CDR3
TRBV6-5	-	-	TRBJ1-1	TGTGCCTCCAGCGGGGCTCAAACTGAAGCTTTCTTT	CASSGAQTEAFF
TRBV28	-	-	TRBJ2-5	TGTGCCAGCAGTTTCCGGGAGACCCAGTACTTC	CASSFRETQYF
TRBV18	TRBD1	-	TRBJ2-5	TGTGCCAGCTCACCACCCAGGACAGGGTGGCAAGAGACCCAGTACTTC	CASSPPRTGWQETQYF
TRBV6-5	TRBD2	-	TRBJ2-1	TGTGCCAGCAGTTCCATAGCGGGGGCCACCTCCCATGAGCAGTTCTTC	CASSSIAGATSHEQFF
TRBV19	TRBD1	-	TRBJ1-2	TGTGCCAGTAGTCCCGGGACAGGGGCCGACTCGAACTATGGCTACACCTTC	CASSPGTGADSNYGYTF
TRBV5-4	-	-	TRBJ2-3	TGTGCCAGCAGCTTGGGAGGCAGGAACACAGATACGCAGTATTTT	CASSLGGRNTDTQYF
TRBV19	-	-	TRBJ1-6	TGTGCCAGTAGTATAGATTATCTCGATTCACCCCTCCACTTT	CASSIDYLDSPLHF
TRBV7-9	-	few	TRBJ1-2	TGTGCCAGCAGCTCCAGTGTCGGCTACACCTTC	CASSSSVGYTF
TRBV6-5	-	-	TRBJ1-4	TGTGCCAGCAGTTACTTTGGGAGTGAAAAACTGTTTTTT	CASSYFGSEKLFF
TRBV5-5	-	-	TRBJ2-2	TGTGCCAGCGGGGGGTGGTTAAACACCGGGGAGCTGTTTTTT	CASGGWLNTGELFF
TRBV28	TRBD1	-	TRBJ1-3	TGTGCCAGCAGTTTTGGACAGGGGTGGACTGGAAACACCATATATTTT	CASSFGQGWTGNTIYF
TRBV28	-	-	TRBJ1-6	TGTGCCAGCAGCCCCCAACTTGGATTTTCACCCCTCCACTTT	CASSPQLGFSPLHF
TRBV2	TRBD2	-	TRBJ2-3	TGTGCCAGCAGGGATCCTTTAGCGGGGCTAGATACGCAGTATTTT	CASRDPLAGLDTQYF
TRBV6-6	-	-	TRBJ2-1	TGTGCCAGCAGTTATGCCGGCCAGCTAGGTTACAATGAGCAGTTCTTC	CASSYAGQLGYNEQFF
TRBV6-5	TRBD1	-	TRBJ2-7	TGTGCCAGCAGTTACGGCCGGGACAGATCCTACGAGCAGTACTTC	CASSYGRDRSYEQYF
TRBV7-9	-	-	TRBJ1-2	TGTGCCAGCAGCTTAGACCGGACCCATGGCTACACCTTC	CASSLDRTHGYTF
TRBV7-2	-	few	TRBJ1-2	TGTGCCAGCAGCGAGTCCCCTAACTATGGCTACACCTTC	CASSESPNYGYTF
TRBV7-2	TRBD1	-	TRBJ2-5	TGTGCCAGCAGCTTAGTACGGGACAGGGGGCTGAGGGAGACCCAGTACTTC	CASSLVRDRGLRETQYF
TRBV6-1	-	-	TRBJ1-4	TGTGCCAGCAGTGAATTTTCAACTAATGAAAAACTGTTTTTT	CASSEFSTNEKLFF
TRBV5-1	-	-	TRBJ2-2	TGCGCCAGCAGCTTGGGCCCAAGGGGACCCGCCACCGGGGAGCTGTTTTTT	CASSLGPRGPATGELFF
TRBV7-8	TRBD2	-	TRBJ2-7	TGTGCCAGCAGCACCGGGACTAGCGGGGGGGCCTACGAGCAGTACTTC	CASSTGTSGGAYEQYF
TRBV4-3	-	-	TRBJ2-5	TGCGCCAGCAGCCAAGATTTCCGGTTCCAAGAGACCCAGTACTTC	CASSQDFRFQETQYF
TRBV15	-	-	TRBJ2-3	TGTGCCACCAGCAGAGTTGGGCAAGGGCGGGGAAGCGCAGATACGCAGTATTTT	CATSRVGQGRGSADTQYF
TRBV18	-	-	TRBJ2-3	TGTGCCAGCTCACCAACCAGCCTGGATACGCAGTATTTT	CASSPTSLDTQYF
TRBV30	-	-	TRBJ1-2	TGTGCCTGTTGGCTGGGAGGCTACACCTTC	CACWLGGYTF
TRBV7-9	-	-	TRBJ2-7	TGTGCCAGCAGCCGTGGATTAACCCGGGGCGAGCAGTACTTC	CASSRGLTRGEQYF
TRBV18	TRBD1	few	TRBJ2-7	TGTGCCAGCTCCCCCGTCCGGGACAGGGGACACGAGCAGTACTTC	CASSPVRDRGHEQYF
TRBV7-2	-	-	TRBJ2-7	TGTGCCAGCAGCTTAATGATGGGGTCGACGGGGGCCCGTGCCTACGAGCAGTACTTC	CASSLMMGSTGARAYEQYF
TRBV4-1	-	-	TRBJ1-6	TGCGCCAGCAGCCAAGAAGGGAGGGATTCACCCCTCCACTTT	CASSQEGRDSPLHF
TRBV19	-	-	TRBJ1-6	TGTGCCAGTAGTATATACCTCAGGGATAATTCACCCCTCCACTTT	CASSIYLRDNSPLHF
TRBV18	-	-	TRBJ2-7	TGTGCCAGCTCCCCGCTCCGGGGGCAGGACGAGCAGTACTTC	CASSPLRGQDEQYF
TRBV11-3	-	-	TRBJ1-6	TGTGCCAGCAGCTCCTCGCCAGGGTCGGATTCACCCCTCCACTTT	CASSSSPGSDSPLHF
TRBV29-1	-	-	TRBJ2-5	TGCAGCGTGCCGGGACGCAGTGGGGGGACCCAGTACTTC	CSVPGRSGGTQYF
TRBV9	TRBD1	-	TRBJ2-3	TGTGCCAGCAGCGTAGGGGACAGTCCAGATACGCAGTATTTT	CASSVGDSPDTQYF
TRBV5-4	-	-	TRBJ1-2	TGTGCCAGCAGCGTATATACAGGGAATGGGAACTATGGCTACACCTTC	CASSVYTGNGNYGYTF
TRBV28	-	-	TRBJ1-2	TGTGCCAGCAGTTTCGGCAGGGCGGGTCACTATGGCTACACCTTC	CASSFGRAGHYGYTF
TRBV18	TRBD1	once	TRBJ1-2	TGTGCCAGCTCGGGGACAGCGAGAATCTATGGCTACACCTTC	CASSGTARIYGYTF
TRBV7-6	TRBD1	-	TRBJ1-5	TGTGCCAGCAGTCCGGACAGGGGGGGCCAGCCCCAGCATTTT	CASSPDRGGQPQHF
TRBV5-1	-	-	TRBJ2-3	TGCGCCAGCAGCCGGCTAGGCCGGGTCGGCACAGATACGCAGTATTTT	CASSRLGRVGTDTQYF
TRBV7-9	TRBD1	once	TRBJ1-1	TGTGCCAGCAGCTTACCAAAGACAGGGGAGAACACTGAAGCTTTCTTT	CASSLPKTGENTEAFF
TRBV10-2	-	-	TRBJ2-2	TGCGCCAGCAACCCGCGGGGGAACACCGGGGAGCTGTTTTTT	CASNPRGNTGELFF
TRBV4-1	TRBD1	-	TRBJ1-1	TGCGCCAGCAGCCAAGACGAAATCAGGGGGCGCGCAGCTTTCTTT	CASSQDEIRGRAAFF
TRBV5-6	-	-	TRBJ1-2	TGTGCCAGCAGCAATACAGTGACTACTAACTATGGCTACACCTTC	CASSNTVTTNYGYTF
TRBV30	-	-	TRBJ1-1	TGTGCCTGGGGCAATGGGGCTAACACTGAAGCTTTCTTT	CAWGNGANTEAFF
TRBV19	-	-	TRBJ1-2	TGTGCCAGTAGGTACAGGGCCCTGGATGGCTACACCTTC	CASRYRALDGYTF
TRBV2	-	-	TRBJ2-3	TGTGCCAGCAGTGTACAAGGACAGAGCACAGATACGCAGTATTTT	CASSVQGQSTDTQYF
TRBV14	-	-	TRBJ2-5	TGTGCCAGCAGCCCCCGGGGAGCTTCTCGGGACCAGTACTTC	CASSPRGASRDQYF